The text below deals with one TCR beta chain. Only in-frame clones appear in the TCRdb table, and some are missing; sequencing was by immunoSEQ multiplex PCR. The sample lists about 170,000 clones; about 80% were seen once. This sample is part of a study of blood T cell repertoires in COVID-19. The wider study: Samples taken during acute and convalescent COVID-19 were collected in the United States, Italy and Spain.

Trimming pared 5 bases from V and 1 base from J, leaving 18 bases between. This CDR3 contains 17 residues. Germline lookup yields CDR1 MNHEY and CDR2 SVGEGT. This clonotype was obtained from a man in his 70s with active or convalescent COVID-19. The chain is built from TRBV6-2 or TRBV6-3 and TRBJ1-5; D gene uncertain. Sequencing was done on a sample of peripheral blood. CDR3 amino acids: CASSNTLRGRSNQPQHF. Written as DNA, the CDR3 is TGTGCCAGCAGTAACACCCTACGGGGTCGCAGCAATCAGCCCCAGCATTTT.